A selection of T cell receptor beta chains follows, all from one sample in a study of blood T cell repertoires in COVID-19. The assay was immunoSEQ multiplex PCR, and TCRdb's table has in-frame clones only and misses some. The sample includes fewer than 250,000 clones, around 80% of them seen just once. The sample was peripheral blood. All receptors come from a woman at least 80 years old with COVID-19, enrolled during active disease. Both conserved end residues are part of each CDR3.

cdr3_aa: CASSSRLADTQYF; cdr3_length: 13; v_call: TRBV6-5
cdr3_aa: CASSLAARDFQETQYF; cdr3_length: 16; v_call: TRBV7-2
cdr3_aa: CASDKAVGNTIYF; cdr3_length: 13; v_call: TRBV6-5
cdr3_aa: CSVESDTTYEQYF; cdr3_length: 13; v_call: TRBV29-1
cdr3_aa: CASSFGTDTGELFF; cdr3_length: 14; v_call: TRBV5-1
cdr3_aa: CASSSGGANQPQHF; cdr3_length: 14; v_call: TRBV6-2/TRBV6-3
cdr3_aa: CAWSTPNYGYTF; cdr3_length: 12; v_call: TRBV30
cdr3_aa: CASHPGHTNPSNEKLFF; cdr3_length: 17; v_call: TRBV5-1
cdr3_aa: CASSLIGGRNEQYF; cdr3_length: 14; v_call: TRBV3-1/TRBV3-2
cdr3_aa: CASSQVGANTEAFF; cdr3_length: 14; v_call: TRBV3-1/TRBV3-2
cdr3_aa: CASSLTGQVDGETQYF; cdr3_length: 16; v_call: TRBV11-2
cdr3_aa: CAISPRVFDEQYF; cdr3_length: 13; v_call: TRBV10-3
cdr3_aa: CASGGHFQETQYF; cdr3_length: 13; v_call: TRBV9
cdr3_aa: CSVEDGTTSTDTQYF; cdr3_length: 15; v_call: TRBV29-1
cdr3_aa: CASTIPTGDTQYF; cdr3_length: 13; v_call: TRBV6-6
cdr3_aa: CASSTGTYNEQFF; cdr3_length: 13; v_call: TRBV19
cdr3_aa: CATQRTGDGNTIYF; cdr3_length: 14; v_call: TRBV5-1
cdr3_aa: CASSRTSGSYNEQFF; cdr3_length: 15; v_call: TRBV7-2
cdr3_aa: CASRDSGGRGYGYTF; cdr3_length: 15; v_call: TRBV6-5
cdr3_aa: CASSSVGQSYNEQFF; cdr3_length: 15; v_call: TRBV5-5
cdr3_aa: CASRPGQMNTEAFF; cdr3_length: 14; v_call: TRBV28
cdr3_aa: CASSSNDRVWEKLFF; cdr3_length: 15; v_call: TRBV7-2
cdr3_aa: CASSHRQSSYNEQFF; cdr3_length: 15; v_call: TRBV27
cdr3_aa: CASSSGKLGGTEAFF; cdr3_length: 15; v_call: TRBV6-5
cdr3_aa: CASSLGQGIYGYTF; cdr3_length: 14; v_call: TRBV5-4
cdr3_aa: CASRLGQNNSPLHF; cdr3_length: 14; v_call: TRBV7-9
cdr3_aa: CAWNRGDRETQYF; cdr3_length: 13; v_call: TRBV30
cdr3_aa: CASSRDTSGTYEQYF; cdr3_length: 15; v_call: TRBV5-1
cdr3_aa: CASRGQGAKNIQYF; cdr3_length: 14; v_call: TRBV6-5
cdr3_aa: CATSDPSGGPLRNEQFF; cdr3_length: 17; v_call: TRBV24-1
cdr3_aa: CASSRTGLNEKLFF; cdr3_length: 14; v_call: TRBV28
cdr3_aa: CASSPLVGLDTGELFF; cdr3_length: 16; v_call: TRBV9
cdr3_aa: CASSLYDRSGKLFF; cdr3_length: 14; v_call: TRBV6-4
cdr3_aa: CASSDSARQGSNQPQHF; cdr3_length: 17; v_call: TRBV2
cdr3_aa: CASSRGGDTLRSYEQYF; cdr3_length: 17; v_call: TRBV7-3
cdr3_aa: CASSLMGGHGYTF; cdr3_length: 13; v_call: TRBV7-9
cdr3_aa: CASSYSRSSNTEAFF; cdr3_length: 15; v_call: TRBV6-5
cdr3_aa: CASSFQGGNTEAFF; cdr3_length: 14; v_call: TRBV11-2
cdr3_aa: CASSPKGDHTGELFF; cdr3_length: 15; v_call: TRBV27
cdr3_aa: CASSLAQASYEQFF; cdr3_length: 14; v_call: TRBV5-4
cdr3_aa: CASSEQEVATNEKLFF; cdr3_length: 16; v_call: TRBV18
cdr3_aa: CASSTTGGHRPEQFF; cdr3_length: 15; v_call: TRBV19
cdr3_aa: CASSRLADYSYNEQFF; cdr3_length: 16; v_call: TRBV11-2
cdr3_aa: CASRRLAGGPDTQYF; cdr3_length: 15; v_call: TRBV7-2
cdr3_aa: CAISEPLDRGSGGYTF; cdr3_length: 16; v_call: TRBV10-3
cdr3_aa: CSVALDRGTEAFF; cdr3_length: 13; v_call: TRBV29-1
cdr3_aa: CASAGASYEQYF; cdr3_length: 12; v_call: TRBV7-9
cdr3_aa: CASSYRVGYTF; cdr3_length: 11; v_call: TRBV2
cdr3_aa: CASTWGDRGNNEQFF; cdr3_length: 15; v_call: TRBV5-1
cdr3_aa: CASSFRDRGRNEQFF; cdr3_length: 15; v_call: TRBV5-4
cdr3_aa: CASSSHQGGNQPQHF; cdr3_length: 15; v_call: TRBV28
cdr3_aa: CASSHRDSSTDTQYF; cdr3_length: 15; v_call: TRBV3-1/TRBV3-2
cdr3_aa: CASSPFVPSGGDEKLFF; cdr3_length: 17; v_call: TRBV18